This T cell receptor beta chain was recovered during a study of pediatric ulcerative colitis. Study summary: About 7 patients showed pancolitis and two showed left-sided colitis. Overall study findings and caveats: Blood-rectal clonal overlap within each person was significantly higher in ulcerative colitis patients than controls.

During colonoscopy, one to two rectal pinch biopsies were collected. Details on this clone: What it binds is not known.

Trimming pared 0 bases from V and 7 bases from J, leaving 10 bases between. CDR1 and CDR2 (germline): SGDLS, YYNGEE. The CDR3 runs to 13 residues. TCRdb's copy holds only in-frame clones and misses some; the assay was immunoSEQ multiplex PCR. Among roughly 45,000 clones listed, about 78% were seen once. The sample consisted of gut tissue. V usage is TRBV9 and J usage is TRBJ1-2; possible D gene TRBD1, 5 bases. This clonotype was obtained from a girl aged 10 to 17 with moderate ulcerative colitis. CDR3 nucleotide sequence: TGTGCCAGCAGCGTAGCGGGGCTTCCTGGCTACACCTTC. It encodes CASSVAGLPGYTF.